These T cell receptor beta chains were read from a single sample in a study of shared clonotypes between healthy human individuals. Method: immunoSEQ multiplex PCR; TCRdb's copy keeps in-frame clones and lacks some. The table shows roughly 700,000 clones, with around 74% occurring only once. The sequenced material came from memory CD4+ T cells sorted from blood. The receptors come from a woman in her 30s in good health. The CDR3 runs from the conserved cysteine through the conserved F or W. Fields, in order: D gene, clone size, V gene, J gene, CDR3 protein, CDR3 DNA. A D gene is named only where the DNA matches it firmly. Expanded clones are given a class, and other clones once, few, many or no size at all.

TRBD2	.	TRBV7-9	TRBJ2-7	CASSFAAGRYEQYF	TGTGCCAGCAGCTTCGCAGCGGGAAGATACGAGCAGTACTTC
.	once	TRBV5-1	TRBJ2-1	CASSLTRYEQFF	TGCGCCAGCAGCTTGACGAGGTATGAGCAGTTCTTC
TRBD2	.	TRBV28	TRBJ2-1	CASSLLAGRNEQFF	TGTGCCAGCAGTTTACTAGCGGGACGCAATGAGCAGTTCTTC
TRBD1	.	TRBV14	TRBJ1-2	CASSQGPGTGLGGYTF	TGTGCCAGCAGCCAAGGTCCCGGGACAGGCCTCGGAGGCTACACCTTC
TRBD2	.	TRBV2	TRBJ2-3	CASSVSGGTDTQYF	TGTGCCAGCAGTGTTAGCGGGGGCACAGATACGCAGTATTTT
TRBD2	.	TRBV19	TRBJ2-7	CASSVLAGVNEQYF	TGTGCCAGTAGTGTACTAGCGGGAGTCAACGAGCAGTACTTC
.	.	TRBV7-9	TRBJ2-5	CASSLARGGETQYF	TGTGCCAGCAGCTTAGCGAGGGGTGGGGAGACCCAGTACTTC
.	.	TRBV6-5	TRBJ1-1	CASSSQGMANTEAFF	TGTGCCAGCAGTAGCCAGGGGATGGCCAACACTGAAGCTTTCTTT
.	.	TRBV28	TRBJ2-7	CASTKGTPPYEQYF	TGTGCCAGCACCAAGGGGACACCCCCCTACGAGCAGTACTTC
.	.	TRBV5-4	TRBJ2-7	CASSSQGYEQYF	TGTGCCAGCAGCTCCCAGGGTTACGAGCAGTACTTC
TRBD2	few	TRBV14	TRBJ2-7	CASSQVLAVQYF	TGTGCCAGCAGCCAAGTACTAGCGGTGCAGTACTTC
.	.	TRBV5-6	TRBJ2-7	CASSPRLYRGESFTYEQYF	TGTGCCAGCAGCCCCAGACTCTACCGGGGTGAATCCTTTACCTACGAGCAGTACTTC